The T cell receptor (beta chain) under discussion was sequenced for a study of blood T cell repertoires in COVID-19. Per the original methods: Amplification with reference gene primers provided the estimates of nucleated cell counts. Libraries were prepared by immunoSEQ multiplex PCR; TCRdb keeps only in-frame clonotypes and omits some of them. D and trimming were read from the DNA, whereas the V and J calls and clone size are those reported in that table. The profile shows more than 65,000 clones, around 90% of them singletons. CDR3 length equals 15 residues. The V gene's germline CDR1 is SGHRS and CDR2 YFSETQ. J was trimmed by 1 base and V by 3 bases; bases with no gene match: 4.

Sequencing was performed on peripheral blood. The TCR originated in a human donor in a cohort sampled during active COVID-19. The chain uses TRBV5-1 and TRBJ2-1, with 7 bases matching TRBD2. CDR3 in amino acids: CASSSEGGSYNEQFF. CDR3 sequence (DNA): TGCGCCAGCAGCTCGGAGGGAGGGTCCTACAATGAGCAGTTCTTC. The complete variable domain, with remaining parts taken from reference TRBV5-1 and TRBJ2-1, reads KAGVTQTPRYLIKTRGQQVTLSCSPISGHRSVSWYQQTPGQGLQFLFEYFSETQRNKGNFPGRFSGRQFSNSRSEMNVSTLELGDSALYLCASSSEGGSYNEQFFGPGTRLTVL.